This TCR beta chain was sequenced during a study of glioma-infiltrating T cells (TCRdb year 2016). With regard to the full study: Glioma tissue, non-neoplastic brain tissue and matched peripheral blood mononuclear cells were used as sources from which TCR alpha- and beta-chain repertoires were sequenced. To measure divergence between tissue and blood T-cell populations, each tissue-infiltrating repertoire was compared with the peripheral blood repertoire of the same patient. The paired cohort comprised three low-grade glioma patients, eight primary glioblastoma patients and three non-glioma patients contributing non-neoplastic brain tissue.

What the work shows at the level of the full study, not this receptor alone: VJ-independent divergence between tissue and blood was found to be below expectation in non-neoplastic patients but above expectation in all gliomas, particularly low-grade gliomas. The group comparisons were based on small numbers of patients: three non-neoplastic, three low-grade glioma and about eight glioblastoma patients. Very few CDR3 sequences were found to be shared between tissue and blood, and this scarcity was attributed to high CDR3 diversity and limited sampling.

Measured from the cysteine to the phenylalanine, the CDR3 is 17 residues long. The only DNA kept is the CDR3, 51 bases in frame from the first base. Looking up the germline V gene (reference sequence) yields CDR1 DFQATT and CDR2 SNEGSKA. Trimming takes 2 bases off V and 5 bases off J; junction bases not matched to a gene: 13. The iRepertoire nested amplicon-rescue multiplex PCR (arm-PCR) platform was used to amplify TCR alpha and beta CDR3 regions from RNA. The input for one-step reverse transcription and amplification was roughly 95-400 ng of tissue mRNA or PBMC total RNA. Following bead purification, Illumina adapters were added through a secondary multiplex PCR, and the libraries were then gel-purified between 200 and 400 bp. Internal 6-nucleotide barcodes were carried by the libraries and were used for demultiplexing. Libraries were sequenced on an Illumina MiSeq with 2x220 or 2x250 nucleotide paired-end reads. As for how the authors treated the data: Paired reads were merged with FLASH 1.2.11 and aligned to the GRCh37 human genome with BWA-MEM before extracting TRA and TRB reads. V and J assignment used an IMGT-derived reference of cassette sequences and CDR3 motifs that included pseudogenes. Reads were translated in three frames, and productive CDR3s were defined as those with a C...FGXG motif and no stop codons. Unique combinations of V-J cassette pair and CDR3 amino acid sequence were defined as clonotypes. Filtering of reads was based on Hamming distance, with the threshold set by the sequence error rate of each sample in mapped regions. Clones were called with MiXCR by TCRdb after fastp trimmed the public reads at Q25, and only in-frame beta chains were retained. Rows with one shared CDR3 protein collapse into an entry with the most common genes and DNA. The V and J calls come from TCRdb's annotation, not from the publication. This sample lists roughly 200,000 distinct CDR3 sequences; 25% to 35% were detected once. The ten largest clones capture just over 20% of the sample.

Ten or more counts support this clonotype. Its antigen is currently not known. No quality values exist for individual bases; no much larger clone is one base distant. The sequenced material came from glioma tissue, nonneoplastic brain tissue, or PBMCs (not recorded which). The TCR was taken from a human donor with low-grade glioma or glioblastoma, undergoing nonglioma brain surgery, or in good health (not recorded which). Recombination joined TRBV20-1 with TRBJ2-7, and TRBD2 aligns with 12 junction nucleotides. The CDR3 protein: CSARSPGLAGGPDEQYF. The DNA is TGCAGTGCTAGATCCCCAGGGCTAGCGGGAGGGCCCGACGAGCAGTACTTC.